This T cell receptor beta chain was observed in a study of HIV-infected children after antiretroviral therapy interruption. The wider study: Recorded EBV and CMV exposure existed for most children.

Only a few counts were recorded for this clonotype. Treatment denoted: PENTA 11 planned treatment interruption arm or continuous ART arm. Germline V gene data show CDR1 as DFQATT and CDR2 as SNEGSKA (reference sequence). V was trimmed by 7 bases and J by 7 bases, leaving 20 bases between them. The CDR3 runs 14 residues. Unique molecular identifiers were included in an RNA-based 3' RACE TCR library. TCRdb recomputed calls from the 3' RACE reads with MiXCR, one row per CDR3 protein. The table includes about 83,000 distinct CDR3 sequences, about 6.9% detected once. The source is a pool of human donors with HIV. The V and J genes are TRBV20-1 and TRBJ2-1; no firm D call. This material consisted of CD45RA+ CD4+ T cells from PBMCs, pooled from several time points, taken from a donor given antiretroviral therapy, either interrupted or continuous. Subset described: naive CD4+ CD45RA+ CD45RO- T cells. CDR3 sequence reads: CSGLRPGIANEQFF. The CDR3 DNA reads as TGCAGTGGCCTCCGACCGGGTATCGCGAATGAGCAGTTCTTC.